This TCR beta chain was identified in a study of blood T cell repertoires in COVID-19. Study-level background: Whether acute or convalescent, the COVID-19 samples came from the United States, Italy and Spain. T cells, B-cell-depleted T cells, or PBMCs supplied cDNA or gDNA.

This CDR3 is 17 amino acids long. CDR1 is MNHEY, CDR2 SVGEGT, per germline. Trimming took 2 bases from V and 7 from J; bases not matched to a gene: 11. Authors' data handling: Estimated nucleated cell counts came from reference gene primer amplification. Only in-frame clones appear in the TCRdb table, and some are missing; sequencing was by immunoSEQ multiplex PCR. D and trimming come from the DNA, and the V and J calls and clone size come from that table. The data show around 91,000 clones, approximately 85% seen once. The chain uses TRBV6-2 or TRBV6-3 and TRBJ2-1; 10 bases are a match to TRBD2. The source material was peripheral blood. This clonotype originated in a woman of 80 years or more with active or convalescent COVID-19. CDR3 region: CASSYSLGTSADNEQFF. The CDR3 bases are TGTGCCAGCAGTTACAGTCTCGGGACTAGCGCCGATAATGAGCAGTTCTTC.